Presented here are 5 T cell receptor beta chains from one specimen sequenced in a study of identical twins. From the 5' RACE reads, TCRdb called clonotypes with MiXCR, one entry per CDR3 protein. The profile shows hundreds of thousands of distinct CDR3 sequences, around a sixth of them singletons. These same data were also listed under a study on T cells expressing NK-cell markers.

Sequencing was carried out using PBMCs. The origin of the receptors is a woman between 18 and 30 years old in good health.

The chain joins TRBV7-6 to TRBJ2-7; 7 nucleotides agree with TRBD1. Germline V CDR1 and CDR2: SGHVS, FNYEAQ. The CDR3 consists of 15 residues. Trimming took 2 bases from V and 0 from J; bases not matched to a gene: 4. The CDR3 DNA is TGTGCCAGCAGCTTATATACAGGGGACTCCTACGAGCAGTACTTC. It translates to CASSLYTGDSYEQYF.

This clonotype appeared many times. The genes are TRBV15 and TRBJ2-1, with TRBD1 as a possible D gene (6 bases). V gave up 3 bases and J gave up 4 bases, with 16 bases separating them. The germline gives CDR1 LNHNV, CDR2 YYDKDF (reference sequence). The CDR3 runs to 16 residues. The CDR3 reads CATSSSYRDIYNEQFF. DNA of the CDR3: TGTGCCACCAGCAGTAGTTACCGGGACATATACAATGAGCAGTTCTTC. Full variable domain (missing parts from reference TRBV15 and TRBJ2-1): DAMVIQNPRYQVTQFGKPVTLSCSQTLNHNVMYWYQQKSSQAPKLLFHYYDKDFNNEADTPDNFQSRRPNTSFCFLDIRSPGLGDTAMYLCATSSSYRDIYNEQFFGPGTRLTVL.

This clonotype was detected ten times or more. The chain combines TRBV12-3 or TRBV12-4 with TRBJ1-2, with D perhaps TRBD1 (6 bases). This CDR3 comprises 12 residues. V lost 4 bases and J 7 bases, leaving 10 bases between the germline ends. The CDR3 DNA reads TGTGCCAGCAGTTCGCAGGGGACTGGCTACACCTTC. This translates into CASSSQGTGYTF.

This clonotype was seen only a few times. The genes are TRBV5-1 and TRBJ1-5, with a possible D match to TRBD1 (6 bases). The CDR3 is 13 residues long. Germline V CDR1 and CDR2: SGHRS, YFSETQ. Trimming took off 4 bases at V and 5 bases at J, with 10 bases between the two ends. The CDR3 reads CASSTRGDQPQHF. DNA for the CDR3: TGCGCCAGCAGCACCAGGGGCGATCAGCCCCAGCATTTT.

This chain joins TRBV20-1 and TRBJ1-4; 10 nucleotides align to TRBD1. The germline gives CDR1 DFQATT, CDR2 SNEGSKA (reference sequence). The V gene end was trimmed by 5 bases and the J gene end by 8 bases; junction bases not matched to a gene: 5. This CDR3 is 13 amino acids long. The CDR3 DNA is TGCAGTGCTCGACAGGGGGCAGGGGAAAAACTGTTTTTT. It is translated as CSARQGAGEKLFF.